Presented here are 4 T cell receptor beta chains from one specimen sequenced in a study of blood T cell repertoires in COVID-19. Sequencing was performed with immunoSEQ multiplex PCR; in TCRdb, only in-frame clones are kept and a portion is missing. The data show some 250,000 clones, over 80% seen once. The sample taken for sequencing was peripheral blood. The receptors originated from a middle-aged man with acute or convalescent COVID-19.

CDR3 protein: CASRPVVRGTEAFF. The CDR3 region has the DNA TGCGCCAGCAGACCCGTGGTTCGAGGCACTGAAGCTTTCTTT. The J gene is TRBJ1-1, the V gene TRBV5-1, with no clear D. V shed 5 bases and J shed 4 bases, with 15 bases lying between them. This CDR3 is built from 14 residues. Germline assignment: CDR1 SGHRS and CDR2 YFSETQ.

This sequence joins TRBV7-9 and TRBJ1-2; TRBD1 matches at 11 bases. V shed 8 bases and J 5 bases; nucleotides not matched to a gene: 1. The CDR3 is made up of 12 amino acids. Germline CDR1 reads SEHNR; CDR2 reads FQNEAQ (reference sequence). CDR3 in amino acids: CASGTGGYGYTF. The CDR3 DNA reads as TGTGCCAGCGGGACAGGGGGGTATGGCTACACCTTC.

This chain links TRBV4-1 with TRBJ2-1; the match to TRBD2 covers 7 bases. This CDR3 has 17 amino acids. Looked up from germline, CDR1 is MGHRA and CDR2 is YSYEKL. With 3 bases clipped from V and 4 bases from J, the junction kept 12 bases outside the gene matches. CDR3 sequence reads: CASSHSNVGLTYNEQFF. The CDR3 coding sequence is TGCGCCAGCAGCCACTCTAATGTGGGACTAACGTACAATGAGCAGTTCTTC.

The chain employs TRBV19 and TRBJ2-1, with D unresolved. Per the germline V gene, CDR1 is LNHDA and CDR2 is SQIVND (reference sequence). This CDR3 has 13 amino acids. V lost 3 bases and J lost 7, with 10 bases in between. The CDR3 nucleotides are TGTGCCAGTAGTATTGATCGCTATAATGAGCAGTTCTTC. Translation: CASSIDRYNEQFF.